These 17 T cell receptor beta chains came from one sample sequenced in a study of T-cell memory formation after mild COVID-19. MiXCR, applied by TCRdb to the 5' RACE reads, yields one record per CDR3 protein. The table has more than 14,000 distinct CDR3 sequences, about a fifth seen once. Input material: PBMCs or a T cell subset sorted from them (not recorded which). All receptors derive from a man aged 18-30 years who had mild COVID-19 (a few samples of this study predate the infection). Cell type and time point are not known.

Ten or more counts support this clonotype. J is TRBJ2-4 and V is TRBV5-1; no firm D call. Germline loops: CDR1 SGHRS, CDR2 YFSETQ. The CDR3 has 17 amino acids. V was cut by 0 bases and J by 0 bases, with 13 bases left in between. CDR3 bases: TGCGCCAGCAGCTTGGCCCCAGAAAAACTAGCCAAAAACATTCAGTACTTC. Protein product: CASSLAPEKLAKNIQYF.

This clonotype was observed at least ten times. V and J are TRBV5-1 and TRBJ2-3; D remains unclear. The V and J ends lost 2 bases and 6 bases respectively, with 4 bases between them. This CDR3 is 11 amino acids long. The germline CDR1 and CDR2 sequences are SGHRS and YFSETQ. The CDR3 spells CASSLVDTQYF. In DNA, the CDR3 is TGCGCCAGCAGCTTAGTTGATACGCAGTATTTT.

Many counts were recorded for this clonotype. The chain joins TRBV6-5 to TRBJ1-1; 7 nucleotides line up with TRBD1. J was trimmed by 0 bases and V by 9 bases; bases with no gene match: 7. CDR1 and CDR2 (germline): MNHEY, SVGAGI. The CDR3 spans 14 residues. The CDR3 reads CASRTGYLNTEAFF. The CDR3 DNA sequence: TGTGCCAGTCGGACAGGTTATCTGAACACTGAAGCTTTCTTT.

V gene TRBV6-2 or TRBV6-3 combines with J gene TRBJ1-2; D remains unclear. CDR1 and CDR2 from the germline V gene are MNHEY and SVGEGT. V dropped 2 bases and J dropped 5 bases, with 18 bases sitting between them. The CDR3 extends over 16 amino acids. The CDR3 spells CASSYRLDLRAYGYTF. The CDR3 nucleotides are TGTGCCAGCAGTTACAGATTGGACCTGCGGGCGTATGGCTACACCTTC.

V and J are TRBV10-3 and TRBJ1-2; D might be TRBD1 (5 bases). Trimming shortened V by 2 bases and J by 13 bases, and 17 bases separated the two germline ends. Per the germline V gene, CDR1 is ENHRY and CDR2 is SYGVKD. The CDR3 length is 13 residues. The CDR3 reads CAISEPGTAGGTF. DNA of the CDR3: TGTGCCATCAGTGAGCCGGGGACTGCCGGCGGCACCTTC.

The chain joins TRBV15 to TRBJ2-7; no firm D call. The CDR3 extends over 14 amino acids. The germline V gene has CDR1 LNHNV and CDR2 YYDKDF (reference sequence). Trimming removed 3 bases at V and 0 bases at J, with 9 bases between. The CDR3 DNA reads as TGTGCCACCAGCAGCATCTGGGGCTCCTACGAGCAGTACGTC. It yields the protein CATSSIWGSYEQYV.

This clonotype is termed medium-sized. V is TRBV7-6 and J is TRBJ2-3; TRBD1 or TRBD2 may be the D gene (5 bases each). Per the germline V gene, CDR1 is SGHVS and CDR2 is FNYEAQ. Trimming removed 1 base at V and 10 bases at J, with 12 bases between. The CDR3 has 13 residues. The CDR3 loop reads CASSLGAGAAQYF. The CDR3, as DNA: TGTGCCAGCAGCTTAGGGGCCGGGGCTGCGCAGTATTTT.

The chain joins TRBV20-1 to TRBJ2-7, with 9 bases fitting TRBD1. From germline, CDR1 is DFQATT and CDR2 SNEGSKA (reference sequence). After removal of 1 base from V and 8 bases from J, the junction contained 12 bases not matched to a gene. CDR3 length: 15 residues. The CDR3 sequence: CSARGNRDRVSKQYF. As DNA, the CDR3 is TGCAGTGCTAGAGGGAATCGGGACAGGGTTTCTAAGCAGTACTTC.

This clonotype was seen ten or more times. The chain joins TRBV4-1 to TRBJ2-1; 7 bases match TRBD1. The CDR3 has 17 residues. Germline V lookup: CDR1 MGHRA, CDR2 YSYEKL. The ends lost 0 bases at V and 4 bases at J; junction bases unmatched: 9. The CDR3 DNA reads as TGCGCCAGCAGCCAAGAAGGGGGCCTAGCTTCTTACAATGAGCAGTTCTTC. Its translation is CASSQEGGLASYNEQFF.

This clonotype was counted many times. For the CDR3, the DNA is TGTGCCAGCAGACTACTAGGAAGAGAGACCCAGTACTTC. This codes for CASRLLGRETQYF. The chain employs TRBV6-5 and TRBJ2-5; tentative D call: TRBD2 (5 bases). Germline CDR1 reads MNHEY; CDR2 reads SVGAGI. This CDR3 has 13 residues. V shed 6 bases and J shed 4 bases, with 12 bases lying between them.

In this sample, this clonotype turned up many times. V gene TRBV7-9 combines with J gene TRBJ2-2; D might be TRBD1 (6 bases). V gave up 5 bases and J gave up 0 bases, with 16 bases separating them. Germline V gene lookup returns CDR1 SEHNR and CDR2 FQNEAQ (reference sequence). The CDR3 loop spans 17 amino acids. The CDR3 DNA reads as TGTGCCAGCAGCCGCCCCGACAGGTTTACGAACACCGGGGAGCTGTTTTTT. Translation gives CASSRPDRFTNTGELFF.

The table lists this clonotype with many counts. This rearrangement joins TRBV11-2 to TRBJ1-2, with 8 bases fitting TRBD1. This CDR3 comprises 15 residues. CDR1 is SGHAT, CDR2 FQNNGV, per germline. V lost 5 bases to trimming and J lost 5 bases; unmatched junction nucleotides: 10. CDR3 residues: CASSPRTGLWYGYTF. As DNA, the CDR3 is TGTGCCAGCAGCCCCCGGACAGGGTTGTGGTATGGCTACACCTTC.

A few counts support this clonotype. The chain links TRBV12-3 or TRBV12-4 to TRBJ1-3; tentative D call: TRBD1 (6 bases). Trimming stripped 3 bases from V and 5 bases from J, with 11 bases between. CDR3 length: 14 residues. CDR3 in amino acids: CASSFWDIRNTIYF. DNA of the CDR3: TGTGCCAGCAGTTTTTGGGACATTAGAAACACCATATATTTT.

Many counts were recorded for this clonotype. V and J are TRBV29-1 and TRBJ1-2; D perhaps matches TRBD1 (5 bases). V was clipped by 1 base and J by 5 bases, with 17 bases between them. The CDR3 is made up of 15 amino acids. Per the germline V gene, CDR1 is SQVTM and CDR2 is ANQGSEA. The CDR3 DNA reads TGCAGCGTTGAAGCAGGGCCATCCCCCTTTTATGGCTACACCTTC. Protein sequence: CSVEAGPSPFYGYTF.

The V call is TRBV6-2 or TRBV6-3, the J call TRBJ1-2; D perhaps matches TRBD1 (6 bases). The V end lost 6 bases, the J end lost 6 bases, and 11 bases lay between the germline ends. There are 12 residues in the CDR3. CDR1 and CDR2 from the germline V gene are MNHEY and SVGEGT. The CDR3 sequence: CASRQTGNGYTF. Here the CDR3 DNA reads TGTGCCAGCAGACAGACAGGAAATGGCTACACCTTC.

The sample holds a few counts of this clonotype. The V gene is TRBV7-2, the J gene TRBJ2-3; D is possibly TRBD2 (5 bases). V gave up 3 bases and J gave up 6 bases, with 10 bases separating them. This CDR3 has 13 amino acids. Germline V gives CDR1 SGHTA, CDR2 FQGNSA. Written as DNA, the CDR3 is TGTGCCAGCAGCTTCCTCCCGGGGGATACGCAGTATTTT. Translation gives CASSFLPGDTQYF. The full variable domain, in which reference TRBV7-2 and TRBJ2-3 provide the parts outside the CDR3, is GAGVSQSPSNKVTEKGKDVELRCDPISGHTALYWYRQSLGQGLEFLIYFQGNSAPDKSGLPSDRFSAERTGGSVSTLTIQRTQQEDSAVYLCASSFLPGDTQYFGPGTRLTVL.

This clonotype was seen only a few times. The V gene is TRBV5-1, the J gene TRBJ1-2; D uncertain. The V and J ends lost 7 bases and 8 bases respectively, with 18 bases between them. Per the germline V gene, CDR1 is SGHRS and CDR2 is YFSETQ. CDR3 length: 13 amino acids. DNA of the CDR3: TGCGCCAGCGCCCGGACGGTCCCCACGGGCTACACCTTC. Amino acid sequence: CASARTVPTGYTF.